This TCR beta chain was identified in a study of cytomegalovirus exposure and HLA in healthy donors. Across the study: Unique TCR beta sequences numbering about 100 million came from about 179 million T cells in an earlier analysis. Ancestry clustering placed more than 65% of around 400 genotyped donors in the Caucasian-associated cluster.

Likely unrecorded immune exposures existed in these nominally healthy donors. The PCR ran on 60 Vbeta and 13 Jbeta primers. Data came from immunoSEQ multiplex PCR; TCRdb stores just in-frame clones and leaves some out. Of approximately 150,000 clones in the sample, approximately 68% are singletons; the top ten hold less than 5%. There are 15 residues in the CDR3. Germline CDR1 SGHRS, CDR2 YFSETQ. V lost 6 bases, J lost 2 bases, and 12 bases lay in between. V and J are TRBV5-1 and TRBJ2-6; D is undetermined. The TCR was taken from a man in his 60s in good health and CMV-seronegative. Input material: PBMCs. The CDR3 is CASTLTQTGANVLTF. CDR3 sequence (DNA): TGCGCCAGCACCCTCACTCAAACTGGGGCCAACGTCCTGACTTTC.